A single sample is the source of the 18 T cell receptor beta chains below, sequenced in a study of post-analysis software for immune sequencing data (dated by TCRdb to between 2015 and 2016). Overall study outcomes, separate from this receptor: Four or five TRBV segments, including TRBV5-6, TRBV5-1 and TRBV20-1, were significantly more frequent in patients than controls.

Libraries were made using PCR. The sequencer was an Illumina HiSeq 2500. To reduce PCR and sequencing biases, unique molecular identifiers were incorporated into the TCR beta cDNA libraries. TCRdb reworked the public reads: Q25 trimming with fastp, MiXCR clone assembly, productive beta chains retained. When rows share a CDR3 protein, they turn into one entry using the most common DNA and genes. The sample includes approximately 180,000 distinct CDR3 sequences, with approximately 30% observed a single time. The top ten clones comprise roughly 1.6% of the sample. Which antigens these TCRs recognize remains unknown. Sequencing was done on a sample of blood. The receptors come from a girl aged 5 to 17 with multiple sclerosis.

The genes are TRBV5-1 and TRBJ1-5, with a possible D match to TRBD1 (5 bases). Per the germline V gene, CDR1 is SGHRS and CDR2 is YFSETQ. The CDR3 sequence is 13 residues long. The germline V and J ends were trimmed by 4 bases and 3 bases, with 8 bases remaining between them. CDR3 protein: CASSRGDNQPQHF. The CDR3 bases are TGCGCCAGCAGCCGAGGGGACAATCAGCCCCAGCATTTT.

This clonotype was found a few times. The chain joins TRBV14 to TRBJ2-1; possibly TRBD1 or TRBD2 for D (5 bases each). The CDR3 spans 15 residues. V shed 1 base and J shed 9 bases, with 16 bases lying between them. The germline V gene has CDR1 SGHDN and CDR2 FVKESK. The CDR3 spells CASSQVGTYRTEQFF. The CDR3 nucleotides read TGTGCCAGCAGCCAAGTAGGGACCTATCGCACTGAGCAGTTCTTC.

In this sample, this clonotype turned up a few times. This chain connects TRBV11-2 to TRBJ1-2; D possibly corresponds to TRBD1 (5 bases). Trimming removed 8 bases from V and 8 bases from J, with 15 bases in between. The CDR3 totals 12 residues. Germline V CDR1 and CDR2: SGHAT, FQNNGV. The CDR3 is CASAHLGQGYTF. The CDR3 DNA reads TGTGCCAGCGCCCACCTGGGGCAAGGCTACACCTTC.

This clonotype was picked up a small number of times. The genes are TRBV12-3 or TRBV12-4 and TRBJ2-1, with 7 bases aligning to TRBD2. This CDR3 has 17 amino acids. V gave up 7 bases and J gave up 0 bases; unmatched junction bases: 12. In nucleotides, the CDR3 is TGTGCCAGCACCACTAGCTGGGAGGGCGGCTCCTACAATGAGCAGTTCTTC. The encoded protein is CASTTSWEGGSYNEQFF.

This chain links TRBV9 with TRBJ1-4, with a possible D match to TRBD1 (5 bases). V lost 0 bases, J lost 8 bases, and 14 bases lay in between. The CDR3 is 15 amino acids. CDR1 SGDLS and CDR2 YYNGEE come from the germline V gene. CDR3 bases: TGTGCCAGCAGCGTAGGAGGGACGGGAAAGGAAAAACTGTTTTTT. Amino acid sequence: CASSVGGTGKEKLFF.

The table lists this clonotype with many counts. The CDR3 DNA follows: TGTGCCAGCAGCGCGCTCGGACTAGCCACAGATACGCAGTATTTT. Translated: CASSALGLATDTQYF. The V and J genes are TRBV9 and TRBJ2-3; 8 bases agree with TRBD2. Trimming cost V 3 bases and J 2 bases; bases outside gene matches: 5. Germline CDR1 and CDR2: SGDLS and YYNGEE. The CDR3 covers 15 residues.

Of note for this clonotype: In this CDR3 the conserved last residue, phenylalanine or tryptophan, is missing, so a read error is likely. The V and J genes are TRBV12-3 or TRBV12-4 and TRBJ2-3, with D uncertain. V gave up 4 bases and J gave up 4 bases, with 6 bases separating them. This CDR3 region has 12 residues. The CDR3: CASSSLADTQYV. Written as DNA, the CDR3 is TGTGCCAGCAGTTCGTTAGCAGATACGCAGTATGTT.

CDR3 loop: CASERTGGTYEQYF. CDR3 DNA: TGTGCCAGCGAGAGGACAGGGGGAACCTACGAGCAGTACTTC. This rearrangement joins TRBV27 to TRBJ2-7, with 10 bases aligning to TRBD1. The CDR3 runs to 14 residues. CDR1 and CDR2 from the germline V gene are MNHEY and SMNVEV (reference sequence). The V gene end was trimmed by 8 bases and the J gene end by 2 bases; junction bases not matched to a gene: 6.

This clonotype was picked up one time. V gene TRBV18 combines with J gene TRBJ2-3; the D gene is possibly TRBD2 (5 bases). There are 13 residues in the CDR3. V lost 4 bases and J lost 7, with 12 bases in between. Germline-derived CDR1 and CDR2 are KGHSH and LQKENI. The CDR3 DNA reads as TGTGCCAGCTCACTTAAGGACTCAAATACGCAGTATTTT. This translates into CASSLKDSNTQYF.

This rearrangement joins TRBV11-2 to TRBJ2-7; 8 bases fit TRBD1. Germline V gives CDR1 SGHAT, CDR2 FQNNGV. Trimming took 5 bases from V and 7 from J; bases not matched to a gene: 10. The CDR3 consists of 14 residues. CDR3 sequence: CASSKTGERNEQYF. CDR3 DNA: TGTGCCAGCAGCAAGACAGGGGAAAGGAATGAGCAGTACTTC.

The chain carries TRBV7-2 and TRBJ2-1, with TRBD2 matching 9 bases. The assigned J gene may be wrong: the sequence end matches TRBJ2-7 better. CDR3 length: 15 residues. CDR1 and CDR2 from the germline V gene are SGHTA and FQGNSA. CDR3 DNA sequence: TGTGCCAGCAGCTCCGGGACTAGCCAATACAATGAGCAGTACTTC. This encodes CASSSGTSQYNEQYF.

The genes are TRBV12-3 or TRBV12-4 and TRBJ1-2; D is perhaps TRBD1 (5 bases). The CDR3 extends over 15 amino acids. The germline V and J ends were trimmed by 6 bases and 4 bases, with 18 bases remaining between them. The CDR3 here is CASSLGLNAGYGYTF. Written as DNA, the CDR3 is TGTGCCAGCAGCCTGGGGCTCAATGCGGGCTATGGCTACACCTTC.

This clonotype was counted a single time. A much larger clone lies a single base off, so this may be a read error. The V gene is TRBV5-5, the J gene TRBJ1-6, with unresolved D. This CDR3 is built from 14 residues. The germline V gene encodes CDR1 SGHKS and CDR2 YYEKEE (reference sequence). Deletions cut 5 bases from V and 8 bases from J, with 14 bases between. CDR3: CASRVNKAYSPLHF. The CDR3 DNA follows: TGTGCCAGCAGGGTGAACAAGGCCTATTCACCCCTCCACTTT.

This clonotype was picked up many times. The J gene is TRBJ2-1, the V gene TRBV5-1; weak D call: TRBD1 (6 bases). Trimming took off 2 bases at V and 6 bases at J, with 9 bases between the two ends. The CDR3 extends over 13 amino acids. Looked up from germline, CDR1 is SGHRS and CDR2 is YFSETQ. In DNA, the CDR3 is TGCGCCAGCAGCTTACAGGGCGGCAATGAGCAGTTCTTC. Its protein product is CASSLQGGNEQFF. The full variable domain, in which reference TRBV5-1 and TRBJ2-1 provide the parts outside the CDR3, is KAGVTQTPRYLIKTRGQQVTLSCSPISGHRSVSWYQQTPGQGLQFLFEYFSETQRNKGNFPGRFSGRQFSNSRSEMNVSTLELGDSALYLCASSLQGGNEQFFGPGTRLTVL.

On this clonotype itself: A much larger clone is a single base away; this may be a read error. The chain carries TRBV5-1 and TRBJ1-1; maybe TRBD1 (6 bases). Trimming took off 1 base at V and 4 bases at J, with 11 bases between the two ends. This CDR3 is 14 amino acids long. The germline gives CDR1 SGHRS, CDR2 YFSETQ. Written as DNA, the CDR3 is TGCGCCAGCAGCTTGTTAACAGGGATCACTGAAGCTTTCTTT. Translation gives CASSLLTGITEAFF.

Notes on this clonotype: With a much larger clone just one base away, this may be a read error. The chain has TRBV7-3 and TRBJ2-3; D is possibly TRBD1 (5 bases). Germline V gives CDR1 SGHTA, CDR2 FQGTGA. There are 14 residues in the CDR3. In nucleotides, the CDR3 is TGTGCCGGCAGCTTAATGGGGCAGACAGATACGCAGTATTTT. This sequence encodes CAGSLMGQTDTQYF.

This clonotype appeared many times. The V gene is TRBV5-5, the J gene TRBJ1-2, with D maybe TRBD1 (5 bases). Trimming stripped 2 bases from V and 2 bases from J, with 13 bases between. Germline assignment: CDR1 SGHKS and CDR2 YYEKEE (reference sequence). This CDR3 spans 15 amino acids. The CDR3 DNA reads TGTGCCAGCAGCTTTTCCCTCGGGGGAAACTATGGCTACACCTTC. It encodes CASSFSLGGNYGYTF.

Turning to this clonotype: The germline gene is not matched at one end of the junction; a read error may be the cause. The V gene is TRBV7-9, the J gene TRBJ2-1; TRBD1 agrees at 7 bases. Germline assignment: CDR1 SEHNR and CDR2 FQNEAQ (reference sequence). CDR3 size: 13 residues. In DNA, the CDR3 is TGTGCCAGCAGCTCGGGACAGTTCAATGAGCAATTCTTC. Its translation is CASSSGQFNEQFF.